Reported below is one T cell receptor beta chain. What it binds is unknown. V was shortened by 1 base and J by 4 bases, with 4 bases between the two germline ends. Germline loops: CDR1 SGHTA, CDR2 FQGNSA. The CDR3 covers 12 residues. The data were taken from a study of blood T cells in healthy people across ages. PCR was performed a second time for about 6 to 11 cycles using a sample-barcoded 5' primer and a J-beta primer mix. TCRdb redid the calling of the 5' RACE reads with MiXCR, one entry per CDR3 protein. The profile shows hundreds of thousands of distinct CDR3 sequences, more than 55% of them singletons. Study outcomes and limitations: Per million T cells, TCR beta diversity dropped about linearly as age rose.

Source material: blood. The receptor comes from a man aged 40-49 years in good health. The chain carries TRBV7-2 and TRBJ1-2; the D is unclear. In DNA, the CDR3 is TGTGCCAGCAGCTTAGTTGTCTATGGCTACACCTTC. Its protein is CASSLVVYGYTF.